This T cell receptor (beta chain) was retrieved from a study of human T cells and chemical hapten exposure. A single record per CDR3 protein comes from TCRdb applying MiXCR to the RACE reads. The table shows 95,000 to 150,000 distinct CDR3 sequences, with roughly 14% occurring only once. The time point was: pre-sensitization, week 0. Treatment: therapeutic diphenylcyclopropenone sensitization with weekly scalp DPC. Germline lookup yields CDR1 SGHTA and CDR2 FQGNSA. The CDR3 runs to 16 residues. Trimming cost V 4 bases and J 3 bases; bases outside gene matches: 1. The sample was whole blood, taken in connection with sensitization to the hapten diphenylcyclopropenone (DPC). The chain uses TRBV7-2 and TRBJ2-1, with 15 positions matching TRBD2. The receptor was isolated from a woman in her late teens or twenties with alopecia areata. Some clones in this sample may be carry-over from other donors' samples. CDR3 loop: CASSWGLAGGYNEQFF. The CDR3 DNA reads TGTGCCAGCAGCTGGGGACTAGCGGGGGGCTACAATGAGCAGTTCTTC.